Listed below are T cell receptor beta chains from one sample, sequenced in a study of blood T cell repertoires in COVID-19. This table comes from immunoSEQ multiplex PCR, and its TCRdb copy is limited to in-frame clones, with some not included. The table lists approximately 69,000 clones, nearly 90% of them singletons. Sequencing was performed on peripheral blood. The receptors originated from a man aged 50 to 60 with acute or convalescent COVID-19. The conserved cysteine and the conserved F or W are not part of the CDR3 here. The D gene is left open where the match is weak. Clone size is not always given. Where it is, it says once, few, many or a class for expanded clones.

V gene	J gene	D gene	clone size	CDR3 protein
TRBV6-5	TRBJ1-2	NA	NA	ASRPGQSYYGYT
TRBV10-3	TRBJ1-5	TRBD1	NA	ANRDSLSNQPQH
TRBV19	TRBJ1-5	TRBD1	NA	ASSIVTGGQPQH
TRBV2	TRBJ1-2	NA	NA	ASMPPGYGYT
TRBV10-3	TRBJ2-2	NA	NA	AIRGGAGGELF
TRBV6-6	TRBJ1-4	NA	NA	ASRAQGRNEKLF
TRBV19	TRBJ2-7	TRBD1	NA	ASSTTIGTGSSYEQY
TRBV19	TRBJ2-1	NA	once	ATRRVGGVNNEQF
TRBV5-1	TRBJ2-5	TRBD2	NA	ASSPFSTSGRVYETQY
TRBV6-2/TRBV6-3	TRBJ2-2	NA	NA	ASSVQGGTGELF
TRBV12-5	TRBJ2-2	NA	few	ASGHRDGTGELF
TRBV19	TRBJ2-7	TRBD2	NA	ASSHGRGSYEQY
TRBV12-5	TRBJ1-5	NA	NA	ASGTDSRIWD
TRBV19	TRBJ1-1	NA	NA	ASSRRGEDTEAF
TRBV4-1	TRBJ1-3	TRBD1	NA	ASSQGGSGRGDSGNTIY
TRBV2	TRBJ2-7	NA	once	ASNLLTTTYEQY
TRBV7-2	TRBJ2-7	NA	NA	ASSLVSSYEQY
TRBV5-1	TRBJ2-1	TRBD1	NA	ASSSRSGGSYNEQF
TRBV29-1	TRBJ2-1	NA	NA	SVEVLEKREQF
TRBV19	TRBJ2-2	NA	NA	ASSIFSGTGELF